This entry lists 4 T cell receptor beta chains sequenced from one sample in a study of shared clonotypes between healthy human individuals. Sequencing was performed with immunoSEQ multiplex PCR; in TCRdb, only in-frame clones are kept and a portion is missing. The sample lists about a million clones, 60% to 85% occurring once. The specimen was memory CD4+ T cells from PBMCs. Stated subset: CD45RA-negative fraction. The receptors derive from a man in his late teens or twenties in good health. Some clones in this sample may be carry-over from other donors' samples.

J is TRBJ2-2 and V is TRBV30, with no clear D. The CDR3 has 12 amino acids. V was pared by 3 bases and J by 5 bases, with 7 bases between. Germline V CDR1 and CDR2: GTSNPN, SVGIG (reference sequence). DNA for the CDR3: TGTGCCTGGAGATGGCAGACCGGGGAGCTGTTTTTT. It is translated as CAWRWQTGELFF.

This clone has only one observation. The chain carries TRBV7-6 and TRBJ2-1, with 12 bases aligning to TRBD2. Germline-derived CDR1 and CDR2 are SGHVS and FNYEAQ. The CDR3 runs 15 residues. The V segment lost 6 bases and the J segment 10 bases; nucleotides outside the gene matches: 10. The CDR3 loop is CASSPRLAGDGEQFF. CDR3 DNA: TGTGCCAGCAGTCCCCGACTAGCGGGAGACGGGGAGCAGTTCTTC.

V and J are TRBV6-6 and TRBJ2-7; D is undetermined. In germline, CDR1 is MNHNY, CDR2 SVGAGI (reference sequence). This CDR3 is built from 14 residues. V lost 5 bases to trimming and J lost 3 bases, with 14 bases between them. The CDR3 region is CASSPQTTYYEQYF. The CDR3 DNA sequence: TGTGCCAGCAGTCCGCAGACAACCTACTACGAGCAGTACTTC.

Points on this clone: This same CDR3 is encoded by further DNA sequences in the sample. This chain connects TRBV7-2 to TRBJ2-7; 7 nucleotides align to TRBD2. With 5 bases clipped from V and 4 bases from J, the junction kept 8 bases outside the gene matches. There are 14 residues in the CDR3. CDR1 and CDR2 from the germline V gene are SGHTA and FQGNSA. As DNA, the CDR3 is TGTGCCAGCAGCCTTGGGGGAGGGCCTTACGAGCAGTACTTC. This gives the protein CASSLGGGPYEQYF. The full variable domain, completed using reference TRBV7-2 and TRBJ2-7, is GAGVSQSPSNKVTEKGKDVELRCDPISGHTALYWYRQSLGQGLEFLIYFQGNSAPDKSGLPSDRFSAERTGGSVSTLTIQRTQQEDSAVYLCASSLGGGPYEQYFGPGTRLTVT.